The present T cell receptor (beta chain) was sequenced within a study of blood T cell repertoires in COVID-19. Background on the study: The United States, Italy and Spain supplied acute and convalescent COVID-19 samples. PBMCs, B-cell-depleted T cells, or T cells were the source of the cDNA or gDNA that made up the material.

Original analysis: Nucleated cell counts were estimated from reference gene primer amplification. The repertoire was sequenced with immunoSEQ multiplex PCR; TCRdb's copy has only in-frame clones and lacks some. D and trimming were read from the DNA, whereas the V and J calls and clone size are those reported in that table. The sample includes about 190,000 clones, more than 85% seen only once; the top ten take around 1.1%. What was sequenced was peripheral blood. The clonotype comes from a man aged 30-40 years with acute or convalescent COVID-19.

In DNA form, the CDR3 reads TGTGCCAGCAGCCCACAGGGCTACGAGCAGTACTTC. This gives the protein CASSPQGYEQYF. The rearrangement links TRBV6-5 to TRBJ2-7; D might be TRBD1 (6 bases). There are 12 residues in the CDR3. Germline CDR1 reads MNHEY; CDR2 reads SVGAGI. Trimming took 6 bases from V and 3 from J, leaving 9 bases between them.